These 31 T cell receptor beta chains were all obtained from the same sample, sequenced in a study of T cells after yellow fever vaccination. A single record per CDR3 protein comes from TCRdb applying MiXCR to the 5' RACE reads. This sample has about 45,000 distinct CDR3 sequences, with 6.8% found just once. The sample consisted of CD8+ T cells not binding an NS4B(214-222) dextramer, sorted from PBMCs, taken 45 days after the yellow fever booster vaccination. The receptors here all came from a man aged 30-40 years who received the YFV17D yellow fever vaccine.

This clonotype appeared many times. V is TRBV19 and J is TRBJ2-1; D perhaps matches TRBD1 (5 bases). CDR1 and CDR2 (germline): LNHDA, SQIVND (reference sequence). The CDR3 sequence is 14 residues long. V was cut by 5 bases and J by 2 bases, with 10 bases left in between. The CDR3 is CASSLAGTYNEQFF. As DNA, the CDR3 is TGTGCCAGTAGTTTGGCAGGGACCTACAATGAGCAGTTCTTC. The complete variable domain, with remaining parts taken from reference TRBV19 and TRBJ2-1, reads DGGITQSPKYLFRKEGQNVTLSCEQNLNHDAMYWYRQDPGQGLRLIYYSQIVNDFQKGDIAEGYSVSREKKESFPLTVTSAQKNPTAFYLCASSLAGTYNEQFFGPGTRLTVL.

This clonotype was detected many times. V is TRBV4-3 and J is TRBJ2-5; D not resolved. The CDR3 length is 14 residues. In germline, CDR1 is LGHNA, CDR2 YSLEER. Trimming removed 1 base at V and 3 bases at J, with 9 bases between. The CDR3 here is CASSQGAVEETQYF. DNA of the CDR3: TGCGCCAGCAGCCAAGGGGCAGTTGAAGAGACCCAGTACTTC.

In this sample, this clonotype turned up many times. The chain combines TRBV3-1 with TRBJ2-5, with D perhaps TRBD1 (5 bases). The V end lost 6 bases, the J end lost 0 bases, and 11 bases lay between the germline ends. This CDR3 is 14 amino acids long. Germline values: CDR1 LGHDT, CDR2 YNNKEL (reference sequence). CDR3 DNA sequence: TGTGCCAGCAGTACTCCAGGGTACCAAGAGACCCAGTACTTC. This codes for CASSTPGYQETQYF.

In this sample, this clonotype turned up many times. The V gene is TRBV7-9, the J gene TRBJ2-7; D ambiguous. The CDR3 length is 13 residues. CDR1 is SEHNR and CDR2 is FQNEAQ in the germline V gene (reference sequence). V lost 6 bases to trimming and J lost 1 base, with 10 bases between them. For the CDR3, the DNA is TGTGCCAGCAGTTCCCCCCGATCCTACGAGCAGTACTTC. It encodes CASSSPRSYEQYF.

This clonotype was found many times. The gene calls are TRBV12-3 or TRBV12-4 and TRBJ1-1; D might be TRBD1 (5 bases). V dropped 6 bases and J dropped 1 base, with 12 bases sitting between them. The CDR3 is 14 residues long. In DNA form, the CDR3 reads TGTGCCAGCAGGGACATACACGGGAACACTGAAGCTTTCTTT. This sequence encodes CASRDIHGNTEAFF.

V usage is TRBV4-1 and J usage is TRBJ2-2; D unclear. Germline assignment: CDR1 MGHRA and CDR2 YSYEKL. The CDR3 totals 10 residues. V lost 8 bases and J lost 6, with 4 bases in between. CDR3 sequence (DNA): TGCGCCAGCGGGGCCGGGGAGCTGTTTTTT. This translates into CASGAGELFF.

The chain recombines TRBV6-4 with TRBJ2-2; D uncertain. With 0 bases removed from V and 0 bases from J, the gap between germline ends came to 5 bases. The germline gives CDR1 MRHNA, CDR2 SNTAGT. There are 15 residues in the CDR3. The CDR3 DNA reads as TGTGCCAGCAGTGACTCGGGTGCGAACACCGGGGAGCTGTTTTTT. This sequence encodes CASSDSGANTGELFF.

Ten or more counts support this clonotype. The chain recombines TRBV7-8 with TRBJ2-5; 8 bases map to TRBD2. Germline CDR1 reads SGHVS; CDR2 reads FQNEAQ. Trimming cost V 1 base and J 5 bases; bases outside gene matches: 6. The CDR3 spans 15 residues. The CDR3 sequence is CASSLEAREVETQYF. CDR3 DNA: TGTGCCAGCAGCTTAGAGGCGCGGGAGGTGGAGACCCAGTACTTC. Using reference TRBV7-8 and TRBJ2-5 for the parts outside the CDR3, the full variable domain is GAGVSQSPRYKVAKRGQDVALRCDPISGHVSLFWYQQALGQGPEFLTYFQNEAQLDKSGLPSDRFFAERPEGSVSTLKIQRTQQEDSAVYLCASSLEAREVETQYFGPGTRLLVL.

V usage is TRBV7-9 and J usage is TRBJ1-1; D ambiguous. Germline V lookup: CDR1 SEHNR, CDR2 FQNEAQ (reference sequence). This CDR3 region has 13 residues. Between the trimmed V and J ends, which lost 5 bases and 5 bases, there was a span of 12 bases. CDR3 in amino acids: CASSPRSGTEAFF. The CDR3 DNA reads TGTGCCAGCAGCCCACGGTCGGGTACTGAAGCTTTCTTT.

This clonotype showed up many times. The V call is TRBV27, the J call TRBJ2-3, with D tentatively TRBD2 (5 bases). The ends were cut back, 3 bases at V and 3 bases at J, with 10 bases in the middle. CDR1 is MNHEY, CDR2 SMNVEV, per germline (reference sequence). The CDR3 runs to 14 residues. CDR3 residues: CASSFGLATDTQYF. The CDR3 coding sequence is TGTGCCAGCAGTTTTGGTCTAGCAACAGATACGCAGTATTTT.

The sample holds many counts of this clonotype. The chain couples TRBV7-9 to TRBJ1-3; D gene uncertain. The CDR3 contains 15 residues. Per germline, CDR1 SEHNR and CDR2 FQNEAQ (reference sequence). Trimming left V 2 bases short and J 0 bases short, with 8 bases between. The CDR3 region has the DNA TGTGCCAGCAGCTTATTTGTGAGCTCTGGAAACACCATATATTTT. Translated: CASSLFVSSGNTIYF.

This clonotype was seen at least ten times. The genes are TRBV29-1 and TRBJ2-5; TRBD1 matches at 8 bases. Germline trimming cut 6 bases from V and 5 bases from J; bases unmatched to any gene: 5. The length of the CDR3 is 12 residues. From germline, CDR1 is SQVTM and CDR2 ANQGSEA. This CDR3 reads CSVPTGVETQYF. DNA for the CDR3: TGCAGCGTCCCGACAGGGGTGGAGACCCAGTACTTC.

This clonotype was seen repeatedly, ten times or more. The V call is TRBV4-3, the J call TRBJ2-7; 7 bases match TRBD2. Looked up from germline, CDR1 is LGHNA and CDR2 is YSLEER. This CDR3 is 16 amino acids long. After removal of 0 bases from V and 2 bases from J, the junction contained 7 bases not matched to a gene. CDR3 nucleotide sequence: TGCGCCAGCAGCCAAGAGTTGGGGGGAGGGCCCTACGAGCAGTACTTC. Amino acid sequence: CASSQELGGGPYEQYF.

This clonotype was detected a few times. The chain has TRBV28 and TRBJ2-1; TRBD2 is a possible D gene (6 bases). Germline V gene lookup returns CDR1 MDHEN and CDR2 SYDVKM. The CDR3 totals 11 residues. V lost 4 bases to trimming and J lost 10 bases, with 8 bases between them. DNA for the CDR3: TGTGCCAGCAGTTGGGGGGTCGAGCAGTTCTTC. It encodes CASSWGVEQFF.

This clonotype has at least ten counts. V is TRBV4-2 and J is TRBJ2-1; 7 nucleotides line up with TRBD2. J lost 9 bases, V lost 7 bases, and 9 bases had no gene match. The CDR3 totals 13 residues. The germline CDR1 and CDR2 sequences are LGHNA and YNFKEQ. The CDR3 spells CASTPPGGGEQFF. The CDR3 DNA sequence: TGTGCCAGCACCCCTCCGGGGGGAGGTGAGCAGTTCTTC.

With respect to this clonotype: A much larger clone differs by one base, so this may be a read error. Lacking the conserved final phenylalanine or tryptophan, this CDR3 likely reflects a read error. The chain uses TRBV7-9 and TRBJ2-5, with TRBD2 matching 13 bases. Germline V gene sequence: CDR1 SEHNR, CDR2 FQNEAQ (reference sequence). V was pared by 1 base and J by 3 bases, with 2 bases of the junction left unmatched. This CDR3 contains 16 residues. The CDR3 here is CASSLDGLAGEETQYL. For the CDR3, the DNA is TGTGCCAGCAGCTTAGACGGACTAGCGGGGGAAGAGACCCAGTACTTG.

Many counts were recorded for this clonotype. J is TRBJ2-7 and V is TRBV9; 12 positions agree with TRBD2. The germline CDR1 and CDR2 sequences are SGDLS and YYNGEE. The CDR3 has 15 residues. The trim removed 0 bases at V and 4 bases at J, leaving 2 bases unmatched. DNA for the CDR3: TGTGCCAGCAGCGTAGGGCTAGCGGGAGGGTACGAGCAGTACTTC. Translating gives CASSVGLAGGYEQYF.

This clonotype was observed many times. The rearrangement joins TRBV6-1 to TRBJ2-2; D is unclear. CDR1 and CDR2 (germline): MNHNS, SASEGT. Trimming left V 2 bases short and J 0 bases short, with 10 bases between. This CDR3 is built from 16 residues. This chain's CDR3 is CASSENSLSNTGELFF. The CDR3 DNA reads TGTGCCAGCAGTGAAAACTCCCTCTCGAACACCGGGGAGCTGTTTTTT.

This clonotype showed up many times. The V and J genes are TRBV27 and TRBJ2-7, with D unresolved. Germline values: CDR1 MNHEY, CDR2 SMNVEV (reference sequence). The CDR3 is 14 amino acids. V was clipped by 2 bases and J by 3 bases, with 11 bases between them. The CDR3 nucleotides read TGTGCCAGCAGTTTAAAAGCCGTCCTCTACGAGCAGTACTTC. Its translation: CASSLKAVLYEQYF.

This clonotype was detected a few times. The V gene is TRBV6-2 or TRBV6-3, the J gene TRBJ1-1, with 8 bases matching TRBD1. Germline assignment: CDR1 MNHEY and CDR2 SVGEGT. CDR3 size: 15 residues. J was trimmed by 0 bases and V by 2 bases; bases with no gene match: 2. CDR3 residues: CASSYPTGVNTEAFF. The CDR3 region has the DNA TGTGCCAGCAGTTACCCGACAGGGGTGAACACTGAAGCTTTCTTT.

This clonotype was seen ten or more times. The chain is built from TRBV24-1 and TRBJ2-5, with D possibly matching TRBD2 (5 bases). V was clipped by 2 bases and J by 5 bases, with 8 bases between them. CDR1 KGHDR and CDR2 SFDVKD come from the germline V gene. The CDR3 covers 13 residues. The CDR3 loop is CATSDSGIETQYF. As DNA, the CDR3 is TGTGCCACCAGTGATTCCGGGATCGAGACCCAGTACTTC.

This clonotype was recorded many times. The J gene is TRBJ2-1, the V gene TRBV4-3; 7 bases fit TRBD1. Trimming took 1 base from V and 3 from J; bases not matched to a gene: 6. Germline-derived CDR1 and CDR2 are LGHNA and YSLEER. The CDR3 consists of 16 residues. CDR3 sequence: CASSQGGGEFYNEQFF. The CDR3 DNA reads TGCGCCAGCAGCCAAGGAGGGGGCGAGTTCTACAATGAGCAGTTCTTC.

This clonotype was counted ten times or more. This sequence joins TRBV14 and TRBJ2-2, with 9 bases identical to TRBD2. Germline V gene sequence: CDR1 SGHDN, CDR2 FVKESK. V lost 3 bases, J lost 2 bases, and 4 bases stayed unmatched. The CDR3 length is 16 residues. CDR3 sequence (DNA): TGTGCCAGCAGCCAGGTAGCGGGAGTTAACACCGGGGAGCTGTTTTTT. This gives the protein CASSQVAGVNTGELFF.

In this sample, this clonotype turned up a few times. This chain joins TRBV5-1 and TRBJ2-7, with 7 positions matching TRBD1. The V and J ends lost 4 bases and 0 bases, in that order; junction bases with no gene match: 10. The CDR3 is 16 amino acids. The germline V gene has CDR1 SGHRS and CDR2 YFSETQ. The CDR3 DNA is TGCGCCAGCAGCGCCACGTCCGGGACAGCCTCCTACGAGCAGTACTTC. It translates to CASSATSGTASYEQYF.

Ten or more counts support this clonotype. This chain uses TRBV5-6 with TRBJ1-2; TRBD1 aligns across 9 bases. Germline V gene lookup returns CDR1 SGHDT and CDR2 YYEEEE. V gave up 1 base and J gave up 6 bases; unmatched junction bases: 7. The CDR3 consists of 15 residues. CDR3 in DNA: TGTGCCAGCAGCTTGCCTCGGGACAGGGTGAATGGCTACACCTTC. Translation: CASSLPRDRVNGYTF.

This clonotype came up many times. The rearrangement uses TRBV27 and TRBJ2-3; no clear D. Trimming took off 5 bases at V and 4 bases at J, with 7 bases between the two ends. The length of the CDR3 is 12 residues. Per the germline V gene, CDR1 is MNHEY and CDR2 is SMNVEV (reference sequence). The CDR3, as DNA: TGTGCCAGCAGTCCCACGGCAGATACGCAGTATTTT. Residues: CASSPTADTQYF.

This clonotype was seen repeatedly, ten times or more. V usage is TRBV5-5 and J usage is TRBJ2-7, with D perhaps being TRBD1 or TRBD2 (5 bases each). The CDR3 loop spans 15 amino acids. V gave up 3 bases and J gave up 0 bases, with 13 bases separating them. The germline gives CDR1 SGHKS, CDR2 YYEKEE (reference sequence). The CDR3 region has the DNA TGTGCCAGCAGCTGGACTCTTGGGGCCTCCTACGAGCAGTACTTC. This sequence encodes CASSWTLGASYEQYF.

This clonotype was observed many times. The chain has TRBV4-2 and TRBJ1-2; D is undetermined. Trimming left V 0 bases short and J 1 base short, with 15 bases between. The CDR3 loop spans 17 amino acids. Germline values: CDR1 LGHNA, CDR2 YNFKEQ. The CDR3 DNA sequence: TGTGCCAGCAGCCAAGATCCTCCCCAGTTTTATAACTATGGCTACACCTTC. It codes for CASSQDPPQFYNYGYTF.

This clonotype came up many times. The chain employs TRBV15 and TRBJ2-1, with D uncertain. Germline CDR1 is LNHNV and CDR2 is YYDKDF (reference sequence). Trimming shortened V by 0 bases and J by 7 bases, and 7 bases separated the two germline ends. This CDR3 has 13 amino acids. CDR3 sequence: CATSRDLGNEQFF. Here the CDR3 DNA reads TGTGCCACCAGCAGAGATCTCGGGAATGAGCAGTTCTTC.

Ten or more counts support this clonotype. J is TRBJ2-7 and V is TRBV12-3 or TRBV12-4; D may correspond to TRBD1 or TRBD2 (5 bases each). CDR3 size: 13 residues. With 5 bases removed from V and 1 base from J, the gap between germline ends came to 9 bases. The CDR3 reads CASSMGPSYEQYF. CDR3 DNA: TGTGCCAGCAGTATGGGACCGTCCTACGAGCAGTACTTC.

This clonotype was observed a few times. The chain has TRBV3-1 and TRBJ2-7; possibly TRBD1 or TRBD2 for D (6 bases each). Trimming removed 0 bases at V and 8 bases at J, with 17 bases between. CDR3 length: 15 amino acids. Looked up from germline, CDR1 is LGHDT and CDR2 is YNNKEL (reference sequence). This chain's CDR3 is CASSQDGRGRKKQYF. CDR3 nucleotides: TGTGCCAGCAGCCAAGATGGCCGGGGGCGGAAGAAGCAGTACTTC.